This T cell receptor beta chain was recorded in a study of blood T cell repertoires in COVID-19. This clone was seen a handful of times. As processed by the authors: Researchers report that nucleated cell counts were estimated from reference gene primer amplification. Sequencing used immunoSEQ multiplex PCR; TCRdb keeps in-frame clones, though not all of them. For V, J and clone size, that table is used; D and trimming come from the DNA. The profile shows 85,000 to 100,000 clones, around 80% of them singletons. Source material: peripheral blood. This clonotype originated in a human donor in a cohort sampled during active COVID-19.

CDR3 loop: CASTLTGDSSYEQYF. The CDR3 coding sequence is TGCGCCAGCACGCTGACAGGGGATTCCTCCTACGAGCAGTACTTC. The chain couples TRBV10-2 to TRBJ2-7; the match to TRBD1 covers 8 bases. Germline CDR1 and CDR2: WSHSY and SAAADI. Trimming removed 7 bases from V and 0 bases from J; junction bases left unmatched: 8. This CDR3 is built from 15 residues.